A selection of T cell receptor beta chains follows, all from one sample in a study of T cells in Graves' hyperthyroidism and ophthalmopathy. TCRdb used MiXCR to reprocess the multiplex PCR reads, holding one entry per CDR3 protein. The table lists 300,000 to 450,000 distinct CDR3 sequences, about 16% of them singletons. The sample consisted of blood. These receptors were taken from a woman in her twenties or thirties with Graves' hyperthyroidism. Both conserved end residues are part of each CDR3. D genes are given only for firm matches. Clone size appears in some rows only: once, few, many, or a class for an expanded clone.

V	J	size	D	CDR3	DNA
TRBV2	TRBJ2-1	NA	TRBD2	CARTSGTSGTNEQFF	TGTGCCAGGACTTCCGGGACTAGCGGGACTAATGAGCAGTTCTTC
TRBV2	TRBJ1-2	many	NA	CASSELGVQEGYGYTF	TGTGCCAGCAGTGAATTAGGAGTTCAGGAAGGCTATGGCTACACCTTC
TRBV20-1	TRBJ1-6	NA	NA	CSAREAGYSYNSPLHF	TGCAGTGCTAGAGAAGCAGGCTACTCCTATAATTCACCCCTCCACTTT
TRBV9	TRBJ2-1	NA	NA	CASSATSPDEQFF	TGTGCCAGCAGCGCCACTAGCCCCGATGAGCAGTTCTTC
TRBV11-2	TRBJ2-7	many	NA	CASSLVGGSRDEQYF	TGTGCCAGCAGCTTAGTCGGGGGTTCGCGGGACGAGCAGTACTTC
TRBV20-1	TRBJ2-7	many	TRBD1	CSARRQGYYEQYF	TGCAGTGCTAGACGACAGGGGTACTACGAGCAGTACTTC
TRBV11-2	TRBJ2-1	many	NA	CASSSADLSSYNEQFF	TGTGCCAGCAGCTCGGCGGACCTGAGCTCCTACAATGAGCAGTTCTTC
TRBV20-1	TRBJ2-5	many	NA	CSARKTYQETQYF	TGCAGTGCTAGGAAAACGTACCAAGAGACCCAGTACTTC
TRBV30	TRBJ2-5	NA	TRBD1	CAWSVAAGGRETQYF	TGTGCCTGGAGTGTTGCGGCAGGGGGCCGGGAGACCCAGTACTTC
TRBV6-5	TRBJ1-3	few	NA	CASSYSRDSGNTIYF	TGTGCCAGCAGTTACTCGCGGGACTCTGGAAACACCATATATTTT
TRBV20-1	TRBJ2-1	NA	TRBD2	CSTRKSLAGNNEQFF	TGCAGTACCCGGAAGAGTCTAGCGGGAAACAATGAGCAGTTCTTC
TRBV6-5	TRBJ2-3	NA	TRBD2	CASSYSILAATDTQYF	TGTGCCAGCAGTTACTCGATACTAGCGGCCACAGATACGCAGTATTTT
TRBV16	TRBJ2-7	NA	NA	CASSRPTLPGRGAYEQYF	TGTGCCAGCAGCCGCCCGACACTCCCGGGACGGGGTGCCTACGAGCAGTACTTC
TRBV5-1	TRBJ2-5	NA	NA	CASSLGPGQETQYF	TGCGCCAGCAGCTTGGGGCCAGGCCAAGAGACCCAGTACTTC
TRBV10-1	TRBJ2-1	NA	TRBD1	CASSNRSGQGAKEQFF	TGCGCCAGCAGTAACCGGTCTGGACAGGGGGCTAAGGAGCAGTTCTTC
TRBV2	TRBJ2-7	NA	NA	CASRTGRGYEQYF	TGTGCCAGCAGGACCGGACGGGGCTACGAGCAGTACTTC
TRBV11-2	TRBJ2-1	many	TRBD1	CASSHRDRGLEQFF	TGTGCCAGCAGCCACCGGGACAGGGGGCTTGAGCAGTTCTTC
TRBV28	TRBJ2-1	many	NA	CASSSWDTAYNEQFF	TGTGCCAGCAGTTCCTGGGACACTGCCTACAATGAGCAGTTCTTC
TRBV24-1	TRBJ1-6	many	NA	CATSDSRQGNSPLHF	TGTGCCACCAGTGACTCGCGGCAGGGGAATTCACCCCTCCACTTT
TRBV7-2	TRBJ2-7	many	TRBD2	CASFPPGLAGLLSYEQYF	TGTGCCAGCTTTCCTCCGGGACTAGCGGGTTTACTCTCCTACGAGCAGTACTTC
TRBV5-1	TRBJ2-1	NA	TRBD1	CASSSVQGAGVYNEQFF	TGCGCCAGCAGCTCCGTACAGGGGGCCGGTGTATACAATGAGCAGTTCTTC
TRBV7-9	TRBJ2-1	many	NA	CASSPPWEQFF	TGTGCCAGCAGCCCTCCATGGGAGCAGTTCTTC
TRBV16	TRBJ1-2	few	NA	CASSRSNSGFDYGYTF	TGTGCCAGCAGCCGTTCCAATTCCGGGTTCGACTATGGCTACACCTTC
TRBV27	TRBJ2-1	few	NA	CASSLSPWTVGFF	TGTGCCAGCAGTTTATCCCCCTGGACAGTGGGGTTCTTC
TRBV11-2	TRBJ2-5	many	TRBD2	CASSLGLAGQETQYF	TGTGCCAGCAGCTTAGGACTAGCGGGCCAAGAGACCCAGTACTTC
TRBV5-8	TRBJ1-5	many	NA	CASSSIPSTNQPQHF	TGTGCCAGCAGCTCGATCCCATCTACTAATCAGCCCCAGCATTTT
TRBV18	TRBJ2-1	NA	TRBD2	CASSPPSLAGGSYNEQFF	TGTGCCAGCTCACCACCCTCCTTAGCGGGAGGTTCCTACAATGAGCAGTTCTTC